This record concerns one T cell receptor (beta chain) sequence. This sample is part of a study of blood T cells in healthy people across ages. Donor samples were obtained from healthy Caucasian individuals from Russia, aged about 6 to 95. This CDR3 has 16 residues. Germline CDR1 LGHNA, CDR2 YSLEER. Trimming at V came to 4 bases and at J to 4 bases, leaving 7 bases not matched to a gene. A sample-barcoded 5' primer and a J-beta primer mix were used in a second PCR of roughly 7 to 11 cycles. TCRdb reprocessed the 5' RACE reads via MiXCR and lists one record per CDR3 protein. This table has about 540,000 distinct CDR3 sequences, more than 20% appearing once. These sequences were also reported in another study, on T cells of mothers and their children.

The chain carries TRBV4-3 and TRBJ2-1; 10 positions match TRBD2. This receptor was obtained from a boy between 10 and 17 years old in good health. Sequenced input: blood. CDR3 in DNA: TGCGCCAGCAGCCCCGAGGGACTAGCGAGTTACAATGAGCAGTTCTTC. It codes for CASSPEGLASYNEQFF.